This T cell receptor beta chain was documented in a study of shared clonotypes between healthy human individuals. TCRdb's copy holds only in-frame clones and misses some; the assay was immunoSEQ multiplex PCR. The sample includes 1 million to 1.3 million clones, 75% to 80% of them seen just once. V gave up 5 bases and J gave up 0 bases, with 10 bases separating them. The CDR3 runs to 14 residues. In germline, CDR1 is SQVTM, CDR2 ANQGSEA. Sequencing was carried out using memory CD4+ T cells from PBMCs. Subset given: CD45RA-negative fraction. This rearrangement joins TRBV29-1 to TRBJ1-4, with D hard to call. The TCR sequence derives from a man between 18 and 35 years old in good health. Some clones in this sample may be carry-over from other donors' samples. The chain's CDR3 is CSVLTVATNEKLFF. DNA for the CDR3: TGCAGCGTTCTTACCGTTGCAACTAATGAAAAACTGTTTTTT.